This T cell receptor beta chain is drawn from a study of spatial heterogeneity in lung cancer. General study results and limits: The number of expanded tumor alpha and beta chains correlated with mutation number. Expanded TCRs classified as ubiquitous or regional were counted, and these counts tracked ubiquitous and regional nonsynonymous mutations, respectively.

V was clipped by 4 bases and J by 2 bases, with 12 bases between them. The CDR3 is 13 amino acids. The germline V gene has CDR1 GTSNPN and CDR2 SVGIG (reference sequence). The time point: sample taken at primary tumor resection. A single record per CDR3 protein comes from TCRdb applying MiXCR to the 5' RACE reads. The repertoire holds thousands of distinct CDR3 sequences, with about 7% as singletons. In its sample, this clonotype is medium-sized. Its antigen is unknown. The TCR comes from a female donor with early-stage non-small cell lung cancer. The input for sequencing was lung tumor tissue, taken at surgery. V gene TRBV30 combines with J gene TRBJ2-7, with D possibly being TRBD1 (6 bases). This CDR3 reads CAWTQGWAYEQYF. The CDR3 nucleotides read TGTGCCTGGACCCAGGGGTGGGCCTACGAGCAGTACTTC.